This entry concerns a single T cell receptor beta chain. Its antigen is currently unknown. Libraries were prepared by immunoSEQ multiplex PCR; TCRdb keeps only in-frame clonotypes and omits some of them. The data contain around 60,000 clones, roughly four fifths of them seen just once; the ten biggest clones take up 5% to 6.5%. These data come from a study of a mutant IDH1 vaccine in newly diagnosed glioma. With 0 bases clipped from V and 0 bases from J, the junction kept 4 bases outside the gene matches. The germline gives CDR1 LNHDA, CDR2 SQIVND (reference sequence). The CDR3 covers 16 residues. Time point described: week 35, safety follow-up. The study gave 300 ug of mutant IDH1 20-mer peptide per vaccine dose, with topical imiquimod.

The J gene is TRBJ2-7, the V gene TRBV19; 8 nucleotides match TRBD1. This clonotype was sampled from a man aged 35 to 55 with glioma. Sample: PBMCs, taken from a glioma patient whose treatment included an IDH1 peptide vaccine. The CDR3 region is CASSIEDRARSYEQYF. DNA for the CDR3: TGTGCCAGTAGTATAGAGGACAGGGCTCGCTCCTACGAGCAGTACTTC.